This T cell receptor (beta chain) stems from a study of blood T cells in healthy people across ages (dated by TCRdb to between 2014 and 2016). For context, the study as a whole: In model experiments, template switching captured about one uniquely barcoded TCR beta cDNA molecule for every two T cells. Age-related changes in TCR beta repertoire diversity were measured in the study by deep sequencing normalized with unique cDNA molecular identifiers. The donors were divided into four age groups: young (average around 17 years), middle-aged (approximately 41), aged (around 67) and long-lived (about 84). Donors of different ages were randomly distributed across sequencing lanes to avoid experimental bias. The study analyzed two additional independent replicas of 1 million unique cDNA reads from the same blood draw for two donors, one aged 18 to 29 and one aged 80 or older. Points the paper makes about the study in general: Because the CMV infection status of the donors was unknown, age-related changes in expanded clonotypes may potentially have been confounded. Because profiling used bulk unsorted PBMCs, naive and antigen-experienced compartments could not be compared conclusively. Compared with the aged group, more naive CD4+ T cells, fewer expanded clones and increased TCR diversity were shown by the long-lived group, suggesting age selection. Observed TCR beta diversity per million T cells fell roughly linearly with age, and a significant reduction was already apparent by age around 40. The percentage of naive T cells measured by flow cytometry correlated strongly with observed TCR beta diversity. Estimates of total diversity from one million sequenced T cells were regarded as lower bounds and underestimates.

Library preparation was by 5' RACE. Reads for this sample came from an Illumina HiSeq 2500. The second PCR ran for about 6 to 12 cycles and used a J-beta primer mix along with a sample-barcoded 5' primer. A unique molecular identifier was introduced onto each TCR beta cDNA molecule by a template-switch 5' adaptor carrying 12 random nucleotides. At least 3 million CDR3-containing paired-end reads were obtained from each sample. All of the RNA was converted into first-strand cDNA using the Mint cDNA synthesis kit, with a TRBC-specific oligonucleotide serving as the primer. Following uracil-DNA glycosylase treatment, all cDNA underwent a first 18-cycle PCR with the universal primers M1SS and BC2_uni_R. The published analysis was carried out like this. Normalization of each sample was performed by random selection of 1 million high-quality reads, each carrying a distinct molecular identifier. Instead of being binned into consensus sequences, reads that shared molecular identifiers were thrown out. CDR3 identification, clonotype clustering and error correction used MiTCR with a Q25 quality threshold and the strictest error-elimination algorithm. A nonparametric unseen species model with Euler transformation was used to estimate a lower bound on total TCR beta diversity. TCRdb reworked the public reads: Q25 trimming with fastp, MiXCR clone assembly, productive beta chains retained. CDR3 protein sequences are deduplicated, and each keeps its most common genes and DNA. It is TCRdb's table, rather than the study itself, that gives the V and J calls and clone size. Within this sample are 630,000 or so distinct CDR3 sequences, with roughly 30% of them counted one time only. The top ten constitute about a sixth of the sample.

Taken from cysteine to phenylalanine, the CDR3 has 13 residues. Just CDR3 DNA is preserved here, 39 bases in frame from base 1. CDR1 and CDR2 are read off the germline V gene (reference sequence) as MNHEY and SMNVEV. Trimming takes 5 bases from V and 9 bases from J, and the germline ends sit 14 bases apart. The approximately 41 donors, aged 6 to 90 years, were systemically healthy Caucasian individuals from Russia. Ten milliliters of peripheral blood were drawn from each donor into EDTA-treated Vacutainer tubes. Ficoll-Paque density-gradient centrifugation was used to isolate PBMCs, with at least 7 million per sample. Total RNA, at least 6 micrograms per sample, was extracted from PBMCs with Trizol reagent. The percentages of naive CD45RAhigh/CD27high T cells were determined by flow cytometry on a PBMC aliquot from every donor. This clonotype was observed at least ten times. The antigen it recognizes is unknown. No much larger clone exists at a distance of one base, and base qualities are not known.

The rearranged segments are TRBV27 and TRBJ2-1; tentative D gene TRBD2, with 6 bases matching. The material sequenced was blood. This TCR came from a woman older than 75 in good health. The nucleotides are TGTGCCAGCAGTCGCTTACTAGCCGGTGAGCAGTTCTTC. This codes for CASSRLLAGEQFF.